This entry concerns a single T cell receptor (beta chain). The data derive from a study of quantifying T cell responses using KT2 cells. The wider study: Reverse transcription used primers in the TCR alpha and beta constant regions.

Each cDNA got a UMI-containing oligo ligated at its 3' end. The first PCR ran 3 to 5 cycles with an equimolar RC1.1 and RC1.2 beta primer mix. TCRdb itself ran the UMI-ligation and nested PCR reads through MiXCR, one entry per CDR3 protein. The table records some 41,000 distinct CDR3 sequences, over 15% of them present only once. Per the germline V gene, CDR1 is SGHAT and CDR2 is FQNNGV. The trim removed 5 bases at V and 6 bases at J, leaving 10 bases unmatched. The CDR3 spans 15 residues. V is TRBV11-2 and J is TRBJ2-1; 7 bases line up with TRBD2. The source material was PBMCs spiked with cells of the T cell clone KT2. The receptor comes from a human donor. The CDR3 DNA reads as TGTGCCAGCAGCCCTAGAAGCGGGGCCGGCAATGAGCAGTTCTTC. It yields the protein CASSPRSGAGNEQFF.